This T cell receptor beta chain was captured by sequencing in a study of early T cells in non-severe SARS-CoV-2 infection. J was trimmed by 2 bases and V by 0 bases; bases with no gene match: 7. The germline V gene has CDR1 LGHDT and CDR2 YNNKEL (reference sequence). The CDR3 has 18 residues. By sample share, this clonotype is medium-sized. TCRdb fed the 5' RACE reads into MiXCR, producing one record per CDR3 protein. The table shows about 19,000 distinct CDR3 sequences, with about 4.2% occurring only once. The rearrangement uses TRBV3-1 and TRBJ1-5; 10 nucleotides align to TRBD1. Material: whole blood. The receptor comes from an adult who was a healthcare worker with PCR-confirmed SARS-CoV-2 infection or an uninfected control (not recorded which). The CDR3 DNA reads as TGTGCCAGCAGCCAAGAATCGACAGGGGGCATCGGCAATCAGCCCCAGCATTTT. Protein sequence: CASSQESTGGIGNQPQHF.